A selection of T cell receptor beta chains follows, all from one sample in a study of T cell responses to AZD1222 COVID-19 vaccine. Clones were sequenced by immunoSEQ multiplex PCR, and TCRdb holds only the in-frame ones, with some missing. The table records some 120,000 clones, 85% to 95% of them present only once. The starting material was peripheral blood, obtained on day 0 of AZD1222 vaccination. The source is an adult in good health. CDR3s include the opening cysteine and the closing phenylalanine or tryptophan. A D gene is named only where the DNA matches it firmly. Some rows mark clone size as missing; the rest say once, few, many or name a class of expanded clone.

clone_size j_call v_call d_call cdr3_aa cdr3_nt
- TRBJ1-3 TRBV7-7 - CASSQGQLPGNTIYF TGTGCTAGCAGCCAAGGACAGCTGCCTGGAAACACCATATATTTT
- TRBJ2-5 TRBV19 - CASGRGQGSDQETQYF TGTGCCAGTGGGCGCGGGCAGGGATCGGACCAAGAGACCCAGTACTTC
- TRBJ1-2 TRBV3-1/TRBV3-2 TRBD1 CASSQEYRTGGGYTF TGTGCCAGCAGCCAAGAATATCGGACAGGGGGCGGCTACACCTTC
- TRBJ1-2 TRBV2 TRBD1 CASSRQGSLDGYTF TGTGCCAGCAGCAGACAGGGGAGTTTGGATGGCTACACCTTC
- TRBJ2-3 TRBV15 TRBD1 CATTGQGGADTQYF TGTGCCACCACCGGACAGGGAGGCGCAGATACGCAGTATTTT
- TRBJ2-5 TRBV7-3 TRBD1 CASSPSGDSLTQYF TGTGCCAGCAGCCCATCTGGGGACAGCCTCACCCAGTACTTC
- TRBJ2-1 TRBV9 - CASSLGRYNEQFF TGTGCCAGCAGCCTTGGTCGTTACAATGAGCAGTTCTTC
- TRBJ1-4 TRBV28 TRBD1 CASSLLSPGGMYASGEKLFF TGTGCCAGCAGTTTACTTTCCCCAGGGGGCATGTACGCTAGCGGTGAAAAACTGTTTTTT
- TRBJ1-6 TRBV15 - CATSRDSAGANNSPLHF TGTGCCACCAGCAGAGATTCGGCAGGGGCCAACAATTCACCCCTCCACTTT
- TRBJ2-1 TRBV7-9 TRBD2 CASSSGLAGAEQFF TGTGCCAGCAGCTCCGGACTAGCGGGAGCTGAGCAGTTCTTC
- TRBJ1-3 TRBV6-5 - CASRLRGAGNTIYF TGTGCCAGCAGACTACGGGGAGCTGGAAACACCATATATTTT
- TRBJ2-1 TRBV7-2 TRBD2 CASRQRRGGSNEQFF TGTGCCAGCAGGCAAAGAAGGGGAGGGTCCAATGAGCAGTTCTTC
- TRBJ1-1 TRBV11-2 - CASIQGRRREAFF TGTGCCAGCATCCAGGGGAGGCGCAGAGAAGCTTTCTTT
few TRBJ2-1 TRBV27 TRBD2 CASSSGSGEQFF TGTGCCAGCTCGAGCGGGAGCGGTGAGCAGTTCTTC
- TRBJ2-7 TRBV7-9 - CASSFTYEQYF TGTGCCAGCAGCTTCACCTACGAGCAGTACTTC
- TRBJ2-5 TRBV5-1 TRBD1 CASSLRDRGQTQYF TGCGCCAGCAGCCTCCGGGACAGGGGACAGACCCAGTACTTC
once TRBJ2-5 TRBV18 - CASSPTRVGETQYF TGTGCCAGCTCACCAACCAGGGTTGGAGAGACCCAGTACTTC
- TRBJ2-7 TRBV30 TRBD2 CAWSNGGRKPYEQYF TGTGCCTGGAGTAACGGCGGGAGGAAACCCTACGAGCAGTACTTC
- TRBJ1-5 TRBV19 - CASSILGYNQPQHF TGTGCCAGTAGTATTTTAGGGTACAATCAGCCCCAGCATTTT
- TRBJ2-5 TRBV28 - CAYSGTKRETQYF TGTGCCTATTCCGGGACAAAAAGAGAGACCCAGTACTTC
once TRBJ1-2 TRBV5-6 - CASSRNYGQIFYGYTF TGTGCCAGCAGCCGTAACTACGGACAGATTTTCTATGGCTACACCTTC
once TRBJ1-4 TRBV19 - CASSQDSPTNEKLFF TGTGCCAGTAGCCAGGACAGTCCAACTAATGAAAAACTGTTTTTT
- TRBJ2-2 TRBV7-2 TRBD1 CASSGGQRNTGELFF TGTGCCAGCAGCGGGGGACAGCGAAACACCGGGGAGCTGTTTTTT